The 20 T cell receptor beta chains presented below share a single source sample, sequenced in a study of CD8+ T cells in alopecia areata. Extracted RNA was reverse transcribed into cDNA, the sequencing template. Sequencing used immunoSEQ multiplex PCR; TCRdb keeps in-frame clones, though not all of them. The profile shows nearly 200,000 clones, more than 45% of them singletons. The sample's treatment: oral pan-JAK inhibitor, 5-10 mg twice daily. Sequencing used CD4+ T cells sorted from blood, obtained at week 24, from a patient treated with tofacitinib. The receptors shown here come from a human donor with alopecia areata.

The chain recombines TRBV2 with TRBJ1-4; no clear D gene. The CDR3 has 13 residues. Germline V gene sequence: CDR1 SNHLY, CDR2 FYNNEI. The V end lost 4 bases, the J end lost 4 bases, and 7 bases lay between the germline ends. The CDR3 DNA reads TGTGCCAGCAGTGTAGGCCATAATGAAAAACTGTTTTTT. It codes for CASSVGHNEKLFF.

The chain has TRBV19 and TRBJ1-1; no reliable D call. The CDR3 is 13 amino acids. Germline V lookup: CDR1 LNHDA, CDR2 SQIVND (reference sequence). Trimming took off 5 bases at V and 3 bases at J, with 10 bases between the two ends. CDR3 nucleotide sequence: TGTGCCAGTAGTTCCGGGATTCACACTGAAGCTTTCTTT. This sequence encodes CASSSGIHTEAFF.

This clone occurred a few times. The chain joins TRBV30 to TRBJ2-3, with D unresolved. This CDR3 is 15 amino acids long. V gave up 5 bases and J gave up 6 bases, with 21 bases separating them. Germline CDR1 reads GTSNPN; CDR2 reads SVGIG (reference sequence). The CDR3 nucleotides are TGTGCCTGGTCTGAAGGTAGTCCACGTGCCGATACGCAGTATTTT. Translating gives CAWSEGSPRADTQYF.

This sequence joins TRBV29-1 and TRBJ2-7; 9 bases match TRBD1. V lost 7 bases and J lost 6; bases outside the gene matches: 7. Germline assignment: CDR1 SQVTM and CDR2 ANQGSEA. This CDR3 region has 12 residues. CDR3 sequence (DNA): TGCAGCGCGGACTCGACAGGGGGCGAGCAGTACTTC. Its translation is CSADSTGGEQYF.

The chain joins TRBV9 to TRBJ2-3; the D gene could be TRBD1 or TRBD2 (6 bases each). The CDR3 spans 17 residues. The ends were cut back, 2 bases at V and 3 bases at J, with 19 bases in the middle. CDR1 and CDR2 from the germline V gene are SGDLS and YYNGEE. The CDR3 sequence is CASSVSGTGARTDTQYF. The CDR3 DNA reads TGTGCCAGCAGCGTGAGTGGAACGGGGGCCCGGACAGATACGCAGTATTTT.

This clone occurred a few times. The V and J genes are TRBV5-8 and TRBJ2-1; a possible D gene is TRBD2 (5 bases). The V gene's germline CDR1 is SGHTS and CDR2 YDEGEE. The CDR3 is 17 residues long. The V and J ends lost 0 bases and 0 bases respectively, with 13 bases between them. The DNA of the CDR3 is TGTGCCAGCAGCTTGGTGGTCGGGAAGGGCTCCTACAATGAGCAGTTCTTC. Its translation is CASSLVVGKGSYNEQFF.

About this clone itself: The germline gene is not matched at one end of the junction; a read error may be the cause. The CDR3 is CASSPGRGSIVF. The CDR3 DNA reads as TGTGCCAGCAGTCCAGGGAGGGGTTCGATTGTCTTC. This chain connects TRBV28 to TRBJ2-7; the match to TRBD2 covers 7 bases. The CDR3 spans 12 residues. Per the germline V gene, CDR1 is MDHEN and CDR2 is SYDVKM.

The rearrangement joins TRBV19 to TRBJ2-7; 11 bases align to TRBD2. Unmatched junction bases numbered 5, after V lost 5 bases and J lost 5 bases. Per germline, CDR1 LNHDA and CDR2 SQIVND (reference sequence). This CDR3 is 14 amino acids long. CDR3 sequence reads: CASSPLAGGHEQYF. DNA of the CDR3: TGTGCCAGTAGTCCTCTAGCGGGAGGTCACGAGCAGTACTTC. Full variable domain (missing parts from reference TRBV19 and TRBJ2-7): DGGITQSPKYLFRKEGQNVTLSCEQNLNHDAMYWYRQDPGQGLRLIYYSQIVNDFQKGDIAEGYSVSREKKESFPLTVTSAQKNPTAFYLCASSPLAGGHEQYFGPGTRLTVT.

This chain joins TRBV9 and TRBJ1-1, with 7 bases matching TRBD1. The germline CDR1 and CDR2 sequences are SGDLS and YYNGEE. V gave up 3 bases and J gave up 0 bases; unmatched junction bases: 2. This CDR3 contains 14 residues. CDR3 region: CASSGGQMNTEAFF. In nucleotides, the CDR3 is TGTGCCAGCAGCGGGGGACAGATGAACACTGAAGCTTTCTTT.

The J gene is TRBJ1-1, the V gene TRBV7-2; the match to TRBD1 covers 9 bases. J lost 1 base, V lost 4 bases, and 7 bases had no gene match. The CDR3 has 16 amino acids. CDR1 is SGHTA, CDR2 FQGNSA, per germline. The chain's CDR3 is CASSWSQGAGNTEAFF. The DNA for the CDR3 is TGTGCCAGCAGCTGGTCACAGGGGGCTGGGAACACTGAAGCTTTCTTT.

V and J are TRBV6-5 and TRBJ1-2; the D gene is possibly TRBD1 (5 bases). The V gene's germline CDR1 is MNHEY and CDR2 SVGAGI. V lost 8 bases, J lost 4 bases, and 8 bases lay in between. The CDR3 contains 11 residues. CDR3 loop: CASGGVYGYTF. Written as DNA, the CDR3 is TGTGCCAGCGGGGGGGTCTATGGCTACACCTTC.

A single count supports this clone. The chain employs TRBV25-1 and TRBJ2-2; D gene uncertain. Germline lookup yields CDR1 MGHDK and CDR2 SYGVNS. The CDR3 is 14 residues long. Trimming shortened V by 4 bases and J by 3 bases, and 9 bases separated the two germline ends. The CDR3 DNA is TGTGCCAGCAGTGGGCAGGCGGACACCGGGGAGCTGTTTTTT. This translates into CASSGQADTGELFF.

This clone occurred a few times. This chain connects TRBV18 to TRBJ2-5; 9 positions agree with TRBD2. With V trimmed by 1 base and J by 1 base, 1 base remained unmatched. Germline V gene sequence: CDR1 KGHSH, CDR2 LQKENI. The CDR3 spans 15 residues. The CDR3 spells CASSPRGLAQETQYF. CDR3 bases: TGTGCCAGCTCACCACGGGGACTAGCCCAAGAGACCCAGTACTTC.

This clone was counted only a few times. The rearrangement uses TRBV5-6 and TRBJ2-5; D is perhaps TRBD2 (6 bases). The germline CDR1 and CDR2 sequences are SGHDT and YYEEEE. The V gene lost 4 bases and the J gene lost 4 bases, with 11 bases spanning the gap. The CDR3 spans 13 residues. The CDR3 region is CASSPVGGETQYF. CDR3 DNA sequence: TGTGCCAGCAGCCCGGTGGGAGGAGAGACCCAGTACTTC.

The CDR3 spells CASSQGAGANVLTF. CDR3 in DNA: TGTGCCAGCAGCCAGGGGGCTGGGGCCAACGTCCTGACTTTC. The chain recombines TRBV2 with TRBJ2-6, with TRBD1 matching over 7 bases. V was clipped by 6 bases and J by 2 bases; unmatched bases: 1. Germline values: CDR1 SNHLY, CDR2 FYNNEI. This CDR3 contains 14 residues. Supplemented by reference TRBV2 and TRBJ2-6, the full variable domain reads EPEVTQTPSHQVTQMGQEVILRCVPISNHLYFYWYRQILGQKVEFLVSFYNNEISEKSEIFDDQFSVERPDGSNFTLKIRSTKLEDSAMYFCASSQGAGANVLTFGAGSRLTVL.

The rearrangement uses TRBV4-1 and TRBJ2-6, with 10 nucleotides matching TRBD1. The germline CDR1 and CDR2 sequences are MGHRA and YSYEKL. The CDR3 extends over 18 amino acids. The ends lost 4 bases at V and 3 bases at J; junction bases unmatched: 9. The CDR3 DNA follows: TGCGCCAGCAGCCTAGGGACAGGGGAACCAGGTGGGGCCAACGTCCTGACTTTC. Translated, it gives CASSLGTGEPGGANVLTF.

The chain employs TRBV6-6 and TRBJ2-1; 8 nucleotides match TRBD1. J gave up 6 bases and V 10 bases, and 5 bases lay outside the gene matches. Looked up from germline, CDR1 is MNHNY and CDR2 is SVGAGI (reference sequence). The CDR3 spans 12 residues. CDR3 in amino acids: CATLDRGNEQFF. The DNA for the CDR3 is TGTGCCACCCTTGACAGGGGCAATGAGCAGTTCTTC.

This chain joins TRBV27 and TRBJ2-6; D is undetermined. The CDR3 has 14 residues. Trimming pared 4 bases from V and 0 bases from J, leaving 4 bases between. Germline-derived CDR1 and CDR2 are MNHEY and SMNVEV (reference sequence). CDR3 coding DNA: TGTGCCAGCAGTTACTACTCTGGGGCCAACGTCCTGACTTTC. It specifies CASSYYSGANVLTF.

The chain employs TRBV4-3 and TRBJ1-2; 7 bases fit TRBD1. This CDR3 contains 13 residues. The junction had 3 bases not matched to a gene; V was cut back by 0 bases and J by 8 bases. Germline CDR1 reads LGHNA; CDR2 reads YSLEER. This chain's CDR3 is CASSQEQGTGYTF. CDR3 nucleotides: TGCGCCAGCAGCCAAGAACAGGGGACCGGCTACACCTTC.

The V call is TRBV5-1, the J call TRBJ2-5; 7 bases match TRBD1. V lost 4 bases and J lost 2; bases outside the gene matches: 8. This CDR3 spans 15 amino acids. Per the germline V gene, CDR1 is SGHRS and CDR2 is YFSETQ. The DNA for the CDR3 is TGCGCCAGCAGCACAACTACCAGGGGGCAAGAGACCCAGTACTTC. Amino acids: CASSTTTRGQETQYF.